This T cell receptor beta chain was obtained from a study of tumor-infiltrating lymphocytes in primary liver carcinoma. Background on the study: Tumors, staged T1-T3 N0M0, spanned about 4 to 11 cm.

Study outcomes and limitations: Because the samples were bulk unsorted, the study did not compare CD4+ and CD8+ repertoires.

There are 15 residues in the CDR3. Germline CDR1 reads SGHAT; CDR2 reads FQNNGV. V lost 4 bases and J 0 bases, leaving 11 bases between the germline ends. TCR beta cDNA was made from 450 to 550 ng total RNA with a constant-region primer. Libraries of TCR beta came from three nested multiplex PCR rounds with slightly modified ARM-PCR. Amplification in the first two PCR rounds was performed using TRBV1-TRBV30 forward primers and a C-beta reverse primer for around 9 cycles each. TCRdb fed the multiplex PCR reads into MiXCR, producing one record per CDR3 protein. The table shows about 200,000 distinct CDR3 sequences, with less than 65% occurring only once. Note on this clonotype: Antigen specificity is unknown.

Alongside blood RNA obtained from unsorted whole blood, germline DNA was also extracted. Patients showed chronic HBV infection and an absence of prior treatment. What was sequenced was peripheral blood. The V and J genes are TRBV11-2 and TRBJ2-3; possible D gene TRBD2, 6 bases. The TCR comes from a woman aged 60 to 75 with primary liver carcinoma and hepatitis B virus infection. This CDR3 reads CASSSGDHSTDTQYF. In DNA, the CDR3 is TGTGCCAGCAGCTCGGGGGATCATAGCACAGATACGCAGTATTTT.